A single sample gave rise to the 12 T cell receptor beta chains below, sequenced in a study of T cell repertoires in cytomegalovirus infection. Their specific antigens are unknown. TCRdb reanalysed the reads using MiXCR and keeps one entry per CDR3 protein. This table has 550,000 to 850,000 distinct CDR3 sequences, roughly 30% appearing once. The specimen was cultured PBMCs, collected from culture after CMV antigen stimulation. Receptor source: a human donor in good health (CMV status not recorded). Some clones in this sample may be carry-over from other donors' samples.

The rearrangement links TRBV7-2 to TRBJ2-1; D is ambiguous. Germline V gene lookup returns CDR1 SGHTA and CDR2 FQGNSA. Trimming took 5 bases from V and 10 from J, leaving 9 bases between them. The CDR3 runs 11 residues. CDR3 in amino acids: CASSDFREQFF. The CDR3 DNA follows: TGTGCCAGCAGCGACTTCCGGGAGCAGTTCTTC.

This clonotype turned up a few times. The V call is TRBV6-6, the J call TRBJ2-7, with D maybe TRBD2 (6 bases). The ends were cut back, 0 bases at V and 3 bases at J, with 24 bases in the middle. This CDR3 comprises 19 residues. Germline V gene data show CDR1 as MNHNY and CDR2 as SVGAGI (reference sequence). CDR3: CASSYSTPGVDPSNYEQYF. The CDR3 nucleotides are TGTGCCAGCAGTTACTCGACCCCGGGGGTTGACCCCTCTAACTACGAGCAGTACTTC.

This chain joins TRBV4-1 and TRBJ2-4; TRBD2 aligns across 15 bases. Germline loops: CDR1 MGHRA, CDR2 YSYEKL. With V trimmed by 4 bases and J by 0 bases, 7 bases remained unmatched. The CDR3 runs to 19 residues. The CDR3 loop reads CASSLPGLAGGLAKNIQYF. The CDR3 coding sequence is TGCGCCAGCAGCCTCCCGGGACTAGCGGGAGGACTAGCCAAAAACATTCAGTACTTC.

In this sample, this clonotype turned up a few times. The DNA for the CDR3 is TGTGCCAGCAGTTTATGGGGGGGCGGACTAGAGGTAGGCTACAATGAGCAGTTCTTC. Amino acid sequence: CASSLWGGGLEVGYNEQFF. The chain links TRBV28 to TRBJ2-1; perhaps TRBD2 as D (7 bases). Germline lookup yields CDR1 MDHEN and CDR2 SYDVKM. The V end lost 0 bases, the J end lost 3 bases, and 21 bases lay between the germline ends. This CDR3 comprises 19 residues.

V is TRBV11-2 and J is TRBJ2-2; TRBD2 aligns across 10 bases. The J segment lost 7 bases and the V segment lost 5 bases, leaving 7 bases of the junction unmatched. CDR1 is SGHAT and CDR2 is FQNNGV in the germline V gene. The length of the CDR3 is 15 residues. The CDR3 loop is CASSVRLAGGGELFF. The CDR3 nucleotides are TGTGCCAGCAGCGTAAGACTAGCGGGCGGCGGGGAGCTGTTTTTT.

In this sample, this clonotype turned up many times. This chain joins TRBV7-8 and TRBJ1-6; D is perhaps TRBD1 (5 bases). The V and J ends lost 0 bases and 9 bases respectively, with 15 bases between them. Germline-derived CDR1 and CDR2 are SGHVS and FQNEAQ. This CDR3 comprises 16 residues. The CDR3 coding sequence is TGTGCCAGCAGCTTAGCGGGACGGACCTTGGGTTCACCCCTCCACTTT. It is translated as CASSLAGRTLGSPLHF.

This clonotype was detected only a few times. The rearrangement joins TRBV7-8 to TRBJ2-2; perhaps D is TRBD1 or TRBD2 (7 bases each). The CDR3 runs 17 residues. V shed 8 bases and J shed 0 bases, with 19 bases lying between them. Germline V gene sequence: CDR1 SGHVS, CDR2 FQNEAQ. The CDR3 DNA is TGTGCCAGCCTACTCCCAGGGGGGGACTCGAACACCGGGGAGCTGTTTTTT. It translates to CASLLPGGDSNTGELFF.

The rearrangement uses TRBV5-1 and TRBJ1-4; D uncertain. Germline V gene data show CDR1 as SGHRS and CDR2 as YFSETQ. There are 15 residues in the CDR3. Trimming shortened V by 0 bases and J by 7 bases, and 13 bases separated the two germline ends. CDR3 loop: CASSLARIRGEKLFF. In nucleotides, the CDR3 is TGCGCCAGCAGCTTGGCCCGGATCCGGGGTGAAAAACTGTTTTTT.

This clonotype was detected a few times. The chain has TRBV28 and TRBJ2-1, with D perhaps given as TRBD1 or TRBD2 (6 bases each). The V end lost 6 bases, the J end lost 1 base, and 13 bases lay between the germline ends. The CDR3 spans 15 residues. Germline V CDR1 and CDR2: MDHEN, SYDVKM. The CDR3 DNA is TGTGCCAGCAGGGCTGGGGGGCTATCCTACAATGAGCAGTTCTTC. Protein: CASRAGGLSYNEQFF.

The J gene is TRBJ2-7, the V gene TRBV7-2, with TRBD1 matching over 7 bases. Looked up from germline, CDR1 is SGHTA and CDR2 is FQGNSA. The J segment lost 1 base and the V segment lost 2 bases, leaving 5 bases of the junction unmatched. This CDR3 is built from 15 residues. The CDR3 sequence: CASSLRGQRSYEQYF. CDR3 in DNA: TGTGCCAGCAGCTTAAGGGGACAGAGATCCTACGAGCAGTACTTC.

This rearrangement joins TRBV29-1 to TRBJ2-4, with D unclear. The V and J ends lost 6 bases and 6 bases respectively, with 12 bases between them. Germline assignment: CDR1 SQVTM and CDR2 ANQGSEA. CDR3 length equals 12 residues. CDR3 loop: CSVSQVSNIQYF. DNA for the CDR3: TGCAGCGTCTCCCAGGTTTCAAACATTCAGTACTTC.

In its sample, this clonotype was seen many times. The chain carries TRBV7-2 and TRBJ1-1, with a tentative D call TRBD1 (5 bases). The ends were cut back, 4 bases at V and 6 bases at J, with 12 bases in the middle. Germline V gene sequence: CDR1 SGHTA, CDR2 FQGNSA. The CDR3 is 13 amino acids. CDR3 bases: TGTGCCAGCAGCTCAAGACAGATCGCTGAAGCTTTCTTT. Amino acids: CASSSRQIAEAFF.